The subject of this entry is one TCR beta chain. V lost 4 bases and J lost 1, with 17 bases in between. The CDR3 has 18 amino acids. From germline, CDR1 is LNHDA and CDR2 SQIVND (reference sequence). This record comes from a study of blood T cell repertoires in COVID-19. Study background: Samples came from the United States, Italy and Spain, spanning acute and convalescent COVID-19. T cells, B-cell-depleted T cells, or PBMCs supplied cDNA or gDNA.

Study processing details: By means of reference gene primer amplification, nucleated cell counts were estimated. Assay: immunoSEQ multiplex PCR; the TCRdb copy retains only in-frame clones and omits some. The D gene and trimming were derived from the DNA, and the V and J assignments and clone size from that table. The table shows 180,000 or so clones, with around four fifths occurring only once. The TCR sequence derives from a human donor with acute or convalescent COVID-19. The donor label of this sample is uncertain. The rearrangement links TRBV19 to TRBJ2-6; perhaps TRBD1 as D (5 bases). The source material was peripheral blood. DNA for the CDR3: TGTGCCAGTAGTAGGGGAACAGGCCGCTCTTCTGGGGCCAACGTCCTGACTTTC. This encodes CASSRGTGRSSGANVLTF.